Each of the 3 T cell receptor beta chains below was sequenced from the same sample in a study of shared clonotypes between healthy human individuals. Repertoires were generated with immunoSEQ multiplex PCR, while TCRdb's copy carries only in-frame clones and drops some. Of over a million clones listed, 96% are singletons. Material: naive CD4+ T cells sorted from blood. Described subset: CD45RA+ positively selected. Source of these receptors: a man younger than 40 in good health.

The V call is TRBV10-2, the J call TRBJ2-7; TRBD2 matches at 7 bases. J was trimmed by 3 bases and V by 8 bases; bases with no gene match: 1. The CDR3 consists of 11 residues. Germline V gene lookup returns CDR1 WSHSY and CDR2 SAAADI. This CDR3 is CASGRVYEQYF. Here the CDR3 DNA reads TGCGCCAGCGGGAGGGTCTACGAGCAGTACTTC.

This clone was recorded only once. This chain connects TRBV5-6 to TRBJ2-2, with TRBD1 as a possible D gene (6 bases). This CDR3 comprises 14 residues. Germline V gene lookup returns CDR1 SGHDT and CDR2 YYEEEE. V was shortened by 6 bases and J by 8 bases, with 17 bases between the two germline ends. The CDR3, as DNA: TGTGCCAGCACCTATGAGGCAGGGGTAGGGGAGCTGTTTTTT. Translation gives CASTYEAGVGELFF.

The CDR3 loop reads CASSVNIAGDEQYF. The CDR3 DNA reads TGTGCCAGCAGCGTAAATATAGCGGGAGACGAGCAGTACTTC. This chain connects TRBV5-5 to TRBJ2-7; 9 positions agree with TRBD2. The V gene end was trimmed by 4 bases and the J gene end by 5 bases; junction bases not matched to a gene: 7. Per the germline V gene, CDR1 is SGHKS and CDR2 is YYEKEE (reference sequence). The CDR3 contains 14 residues.